This TCR beta chain was sequenced during a study of blood T cell repertoires in COVID-19. Study information: PBMCs, B-cell-depleted T cells, or T cells provided the cDNA or gDNA that made up the material.

The assay was immunoSEQ multiplex PCR, and TCRdb's table has in-frame clones only and misses some. This table holds over 100,000 clones, roughly 84% found once. Germline-derived CDR1 and CDR2 are SGHDT and YYEEEE. Trimming removed 1 base from V and 5 bases from J, with 12 bases in between. The length of the CDR3 is 14 residues. Only a few counts were recorded for this clone. This TCR derives from a woman over 75 with active or convalescent COVID-19. The V gene is TRBV5-6, the J gene TRBJ1-2; D gene ambiguous. The material sequenced was peripheral blood. In DNA, the CDR3 is TGTGCCAGCAGCTTGCCCGAACCCGGGTATGGCTACACCTTC. It codes for CASSLPEPGYGYTF.